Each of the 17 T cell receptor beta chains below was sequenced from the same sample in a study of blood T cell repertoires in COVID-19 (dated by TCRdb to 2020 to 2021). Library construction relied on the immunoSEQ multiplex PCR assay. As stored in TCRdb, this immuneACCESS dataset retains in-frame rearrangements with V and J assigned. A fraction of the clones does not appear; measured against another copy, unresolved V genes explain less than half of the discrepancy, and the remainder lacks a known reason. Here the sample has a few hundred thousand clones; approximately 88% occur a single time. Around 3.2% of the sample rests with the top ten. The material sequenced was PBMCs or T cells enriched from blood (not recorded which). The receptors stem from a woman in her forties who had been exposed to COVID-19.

The CDR3 reads CASSRRRQGSNYGYTF. The CDR3, as DNA: TGTGCCAGCAGCAGACGAAGGCAGGGGTCCAACTATGGCTACACCTTC. This chain connects TRBV11-2 to TRBJ1-2; a possible D gene is TRBD1 (6 bases). The CDR3 length is 16 residues. V lost 5 bases, J lost 2 bases, and 18 bases lay in between. The V gene's germline CDR1 is SGHAT and CDR2 FQNNGV.

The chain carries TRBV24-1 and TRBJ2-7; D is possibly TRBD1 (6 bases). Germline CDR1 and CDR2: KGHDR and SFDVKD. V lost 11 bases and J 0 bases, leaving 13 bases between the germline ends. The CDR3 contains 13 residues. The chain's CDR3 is CASGQCTSYEQYV. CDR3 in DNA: TGTGCCAGCGGACAGTGTACCTCCTACGAGCAGTACGTC.

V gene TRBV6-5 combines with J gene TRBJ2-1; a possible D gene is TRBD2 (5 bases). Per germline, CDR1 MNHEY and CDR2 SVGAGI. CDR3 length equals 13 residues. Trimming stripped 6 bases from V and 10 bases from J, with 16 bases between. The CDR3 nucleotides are TGTGCCAGCAGCCCGGGATTACTGTTCGAGCAGTTCTTC. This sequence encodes CASSPGLLFEQFF.

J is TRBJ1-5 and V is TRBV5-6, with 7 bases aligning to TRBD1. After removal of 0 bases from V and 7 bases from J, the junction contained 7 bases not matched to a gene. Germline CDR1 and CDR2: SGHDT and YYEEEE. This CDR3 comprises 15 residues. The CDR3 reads CASSLADRENQPQHF. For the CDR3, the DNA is TGTGCCAGCAGCTTGGCCGACAGGGAGAACCAGCCCCAGCATTTT.

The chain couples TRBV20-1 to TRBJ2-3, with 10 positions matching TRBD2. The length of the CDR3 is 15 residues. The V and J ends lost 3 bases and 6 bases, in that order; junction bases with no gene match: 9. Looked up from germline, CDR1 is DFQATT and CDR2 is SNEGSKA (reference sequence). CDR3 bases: TGCAGTGCTAGTATAAAGCGGGGGGGCTCTGATACGCAGTATTTT. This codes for CSASIKRGGSDTQYF.

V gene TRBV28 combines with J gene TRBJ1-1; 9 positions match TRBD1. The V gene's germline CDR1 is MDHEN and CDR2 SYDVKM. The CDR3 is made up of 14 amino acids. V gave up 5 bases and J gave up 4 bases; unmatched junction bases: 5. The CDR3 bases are TGTGCCAGCAGTAGAGACAGGGGGGGCACTGAAGCTTTCTTT. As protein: CASSRDRGGTEAFF.

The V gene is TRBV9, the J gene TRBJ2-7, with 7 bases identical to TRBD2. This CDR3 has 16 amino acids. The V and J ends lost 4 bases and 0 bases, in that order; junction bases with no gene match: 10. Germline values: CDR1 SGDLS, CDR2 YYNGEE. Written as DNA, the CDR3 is TGTGCCAGCAGCCACAGGCGGGGGACTGACTCCTACGAGCAGTACGTC. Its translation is CASSHRRGTDSYEQYV.

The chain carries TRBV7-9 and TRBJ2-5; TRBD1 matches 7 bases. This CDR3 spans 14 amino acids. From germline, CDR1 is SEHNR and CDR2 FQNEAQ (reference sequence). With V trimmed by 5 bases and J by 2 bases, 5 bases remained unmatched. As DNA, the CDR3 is TGTGCCAGCAGCCGGACAGGCCGACAAGAGACCCAGTACTTC. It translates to CASSRTGRQETQYF. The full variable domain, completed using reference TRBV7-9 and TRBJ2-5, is DTGVSQNPRHKITKRGQNVTFRCDPISEHNRLYWYRQTLGQGPEFLTYFQNEAQLEKSRLLSDRFSAERPKGSFSTLEIQRTEQGDSAMYLCASSRTGRQETQYFGPGTRLLVL.

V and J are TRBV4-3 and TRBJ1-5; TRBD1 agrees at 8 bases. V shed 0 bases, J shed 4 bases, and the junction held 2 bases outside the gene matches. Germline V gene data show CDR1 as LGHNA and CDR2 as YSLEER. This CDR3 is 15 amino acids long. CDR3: CASSQEWTGNQPQHF. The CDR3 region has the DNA TGCGCCAGCAGCCAAGAGTGGACAGGGAATCAGCCCCAGCATTTT.

The CDR3 here is CASSLAGNGGYTF. CDR3 nucleotide sequence: TGTGCCAGCAGCTTGGCGGGGAATGGAGGCTACACCTTC. The V gene is TRBV7-9, the J gene TRBJ1-2; D gene unclear. The CDR3 extends over 13 amino acids. From germline, CDR1 is SEHNR and CDR2 FQNEAQ (reference sequence). Trimming stripped 3 bases from V and 8 bases from J, with 13 bases between.

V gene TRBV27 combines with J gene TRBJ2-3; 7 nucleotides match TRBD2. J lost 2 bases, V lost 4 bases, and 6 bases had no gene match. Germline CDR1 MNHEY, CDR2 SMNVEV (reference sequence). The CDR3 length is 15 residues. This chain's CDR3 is CASSYDGDYTDTQYF. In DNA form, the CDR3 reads TGTGCCAGCAGTTATGACGGGGACTACACAGATACGCAGTATTTT.

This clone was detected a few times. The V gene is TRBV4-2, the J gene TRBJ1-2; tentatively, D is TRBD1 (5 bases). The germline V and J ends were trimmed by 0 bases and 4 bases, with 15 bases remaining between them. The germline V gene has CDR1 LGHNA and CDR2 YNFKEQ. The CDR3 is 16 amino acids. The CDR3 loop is CASSQDLGQGFYGYTF. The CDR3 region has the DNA TGTGCCAGCAGCCAAGATCTTGGTCAGGGCTTCTATGGCTACACCTTC.

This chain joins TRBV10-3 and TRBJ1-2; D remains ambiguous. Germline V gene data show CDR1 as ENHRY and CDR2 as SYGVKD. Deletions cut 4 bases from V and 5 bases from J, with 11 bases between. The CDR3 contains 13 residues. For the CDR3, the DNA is TGTGCCATCAGTGTTAGCGGAACGTATGGCTACACCTTC. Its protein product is CAISVSGTYGYTF.

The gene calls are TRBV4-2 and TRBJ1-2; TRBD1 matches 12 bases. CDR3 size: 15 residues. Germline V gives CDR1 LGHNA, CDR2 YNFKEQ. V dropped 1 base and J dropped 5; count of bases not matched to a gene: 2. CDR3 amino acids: CASSQGDRGLYGYTF. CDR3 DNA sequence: TGTGCCAGCAGCCAAGGGGACAGGGGGCTGTATGGCTACACCTTC.

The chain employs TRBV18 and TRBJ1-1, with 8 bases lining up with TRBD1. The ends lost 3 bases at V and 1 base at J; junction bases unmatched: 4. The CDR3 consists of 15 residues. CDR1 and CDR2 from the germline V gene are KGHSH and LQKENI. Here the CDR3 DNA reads TGTGCCAGCTCACCGGCCGGGACAGGGAACACTGAAGCTTTCTTT. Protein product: CASSPAGTGNTEAFF.

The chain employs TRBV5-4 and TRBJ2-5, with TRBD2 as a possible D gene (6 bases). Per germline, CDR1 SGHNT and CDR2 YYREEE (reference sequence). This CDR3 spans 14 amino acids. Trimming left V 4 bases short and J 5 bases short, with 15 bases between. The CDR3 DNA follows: TGTGCCAGCAGCAGAGGGACTCCCGGGGAGACCCAGTACTTC. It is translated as CASSRGTPGETQYF.

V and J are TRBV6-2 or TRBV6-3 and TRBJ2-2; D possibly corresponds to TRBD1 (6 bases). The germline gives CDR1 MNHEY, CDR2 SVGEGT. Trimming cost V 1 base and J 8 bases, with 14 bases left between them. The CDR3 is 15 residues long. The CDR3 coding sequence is TGTGCCAGCAGTTACTGGGGCAGGGGTGCGGGGGAGCTGTTTTTT. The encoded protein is CASSYWGRGAGELFF.